These 6 T cell receptor beta chains came from one sample sequenced in a study of PD-1 blockade in classical Hodgkin lymphoma. Only in-frame clones appear in the TCRdb table, and some are missing; sequencing was by immunoSEQ multiplex PCR. Seen here are about 20,000 clones, 89% observed once, and the top ten hold more than 0.2%. The time point here: newly diagnosed, previously untreated cHL patient sample. Purification of CD4+ T cells from thawed PBMCs was performed via magnetic negative selection. Sequenced input: CD4+ T cells from blood. The receptors stem from a human donor with classical Hodgkin lymphoma.

The gene calls are TRBV7-2 and TRBJ1-1; the D is unclear. Germline CDR1 is SGHTA and CDR2 is FQGNSA. The CDR3 contains 13 residues. Trimming took off 5 bases at V and 6 bases at J, with 13 bases between the two ends. DNA of the CDR3: TGTGCCAGCAGCCGCCGAGGACTACCTGAAGCTTTCTTT. Its translation: CASSRRGLPEAFF.

This sequence joins TRBV4-1 and TRBJ2-1; 12 bases agree with TRBD2. Germline CDR1 is MGHRA and CDR2 is YSYEKL. The CDR3 covers 14 residues. Trimming cost V 4 bases and J 10 bases; bases outside gene matches: 5. This CDR3 is CASSPSGGAGEQFF. The CDR3 bases are TGCGCCAGCAGCCCTAGCGGGGGGGCTGGGGAGCAGTTCTTC.

This clone was seen just once. The chain links TRBV19 to TRBJ2-1; 7 bases agree with TRBD1. The junction had 8 bases not matched to a gene; V was cut back by 7 bases and J by 2 bases. This CDR3 has 15 residues. Per germline, CDR1 LNHDA and CDR2 SQIVND (reference sequence). Written as DNA, the CDR3 is TGTGCCAGTAACACTGGACAGGTCCCCTACAATGAGCAGTTCTTC. It translates to CASNTGQVPYNEQFF. The whole variable domain, filled in from reference TRBV19 and TRBJ2-1, reads DGGITQSPKYLFRKEGQNVTLSCEQNLNHDAMYWYRQDPGQGLRLIYYSQIVNDFQKGDIAEGYSVSREKKESFPLTVTSAQKNPTAFYLCASNTGQVPYNEQFFGPGTRLTVL.

This sequence joins TRBV27 and TRBJ1-2, with D unresolved. V was trimmed by 3 bases and J by 7 bases, leaving 15 bases between them. This CDR3 region has 14 residues. Germline V CDR1 and CDR2: MNHEY, SMNVEV (reference sequence). The CDR3 bases are TGTGCCAGCAGTTTTCGGGGTGTAGGAGCTGGCTACACCTTC. Its translation: CASSFRGVGAGYTF.

The rearrangement uses TRBV18 and TRBJ2-7, with TRBD1 matching 7 bases. Germline CDR1 KGHSH, CDR2 LQKENI. The V segment lost 2 bases and the J segment 3 bases; nucleotides outside the gene matches: 10. The CDR3 runs to 16 residues. In DNA, the CDR3 is TGTGCCAGCTCACCAACACCCGCGACAGGGCACTACGAGCAGTACTTC. Amino acids: CASSPTPATGHYEQYF. Full variable domain (rest looked up from reference TRBV18 and TRBJ2-7): NAGVMQNPRHLVRRRGQEARLRCSPMKGHSHVYWYRQLPEEGLKFMVYLQKENIIDESGMPKERFSAEFPKEGPSILRIQQVVRGDSAAYFCASSPTPATGHYEQYFGPGTRLTVT.

This clone was seen only once. The gene calls are TRBV30 and TRBJ2-7; D is uncertain. Deletions cut 5 bases from V and 2 bases from J, with 13 bases between. This CDR3 spans 13 amino acids. Germline V gives CDR1 GTSNPN, CDR2 SVGIG (reference sequence). CDR3 nucleotides: TGTGCCTGGGAGTCGCCGGCAGCCTACGAGCAGTACTTC. It translates to CAWESPAAYEQYF.